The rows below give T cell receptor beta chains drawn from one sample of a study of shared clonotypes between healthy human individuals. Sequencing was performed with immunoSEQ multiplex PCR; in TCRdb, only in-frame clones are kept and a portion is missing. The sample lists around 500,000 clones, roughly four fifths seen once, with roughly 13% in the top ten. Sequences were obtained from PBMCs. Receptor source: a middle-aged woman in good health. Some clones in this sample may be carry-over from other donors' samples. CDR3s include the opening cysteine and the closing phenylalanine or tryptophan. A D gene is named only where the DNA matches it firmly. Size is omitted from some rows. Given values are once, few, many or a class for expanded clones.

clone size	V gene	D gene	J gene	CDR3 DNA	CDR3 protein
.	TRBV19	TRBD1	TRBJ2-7	TGTGCCAGTAGTGCCGACAGGGGTGTTTACGAGCAGTACTTC	CASSADRGVYEQYF
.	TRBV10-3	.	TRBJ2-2	TGTGCCACCGGACAGAACACCGGGGAGCTGTTTTTT	CATGQNTGELFF
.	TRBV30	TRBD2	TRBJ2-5	TGTGCCTGGAGTGGAGCGGGGGGGAGAGAGACCCAGTACTTC	CAWSGAGGRETQYF
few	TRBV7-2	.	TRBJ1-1	TGTGCCAGCAGCTTACTTCCGAACACTGAAGCTTTCTTT	CASSLLPNTEAFF
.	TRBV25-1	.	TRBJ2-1	TGTGCCAGCAGAGCAACAGGGTGGGAGCAGTTCTTC	CASRATGWEQFF
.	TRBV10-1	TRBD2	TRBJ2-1	TGCGCCAGCAGTGAGGGACTAGCGGGCTCCTACAATGAGCAGTTCTTC	CASSEGLAGSYNEQFF
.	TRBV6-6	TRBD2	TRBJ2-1	TGTGCCAGCAGCTCCCGCGGACTAGTCGATGAGCAGTTCTTC	CASSSRGLVDEQFF
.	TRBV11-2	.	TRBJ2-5	TGTGCCAGCAGCTCCACACTGGCCCATGGGGAGACCCAGTACTTC	CASSSTLAHGETQYF
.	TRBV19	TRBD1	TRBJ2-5	TGTGCCAGTAGTGCCCGGGACAGGATACAAGAGACCCAGTACTTC	CASSARDRIQETQYF
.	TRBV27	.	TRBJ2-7	TGTGCCAGCAGTTTAAGGGCGGGGCACACCTATGAGCAGTACTTC	CASSLRAGHTYEQYF
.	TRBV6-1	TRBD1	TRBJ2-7	TGTGCCAGCAGGACCGACAGGGCCTCCTACGAGCAGTACTTC	CASRTDRASYEQYF
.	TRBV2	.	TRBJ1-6	TGTGCCAGCAGTGAAGCCGGGCAGCCCAATTCACCCCTCCACTTT	CASSEAGQPNSPLHF
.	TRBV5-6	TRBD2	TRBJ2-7	TGTGCCAGCAGCTTGGTCGGTGCGGGAGCGGGGGAGCAGTACTTC	CASSLVGAGAGEQYF
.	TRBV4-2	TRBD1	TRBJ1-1	TGTGCCAGCAGCCTAGGGGCGGGACAGTTGAACACTGAAGCTTTCTTT	CASSLGAGQLNTEAFF
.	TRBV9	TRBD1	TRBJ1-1	TGTGCCAGCAGCCCGGGGACAGGGCTAAGAACTGAAGCTTTCTTT	CASSPGTGLRTEAFF
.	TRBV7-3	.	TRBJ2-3	TGTGCCAGCAGCATGGGACAATTAGATACGCAGTATTTT	CASSMGQLDTQYF
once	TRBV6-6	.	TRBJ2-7	TGTGCCAGCAAATGGAGGAGCCTTGGAGAGCAGTACTTC	CASKWRSLGEQYF
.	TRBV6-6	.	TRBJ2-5	TGTTCCCCACCGCTCGGCCAAGAGACCCAGTACTTC	CSPPLGQETQYF
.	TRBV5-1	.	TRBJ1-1	TGCGCCAGCAGCTTACAGTTTGATAGCACTGAAGCTTTCTTT	CASSLQFDSTEAFF
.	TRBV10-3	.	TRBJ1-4	TGTGCCATCAGTGAGTCAACTAATGAAAAACTGTTTTTT	CAISESTNEKLFF
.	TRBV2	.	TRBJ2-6	TGTGCCAGCAGGATAACAGGCTCTGGGGCCAACGTCCTGACTTTC	CASRITGSGANVLTF
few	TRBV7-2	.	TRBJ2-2	TGTGCCAGCAGCCTCGCCGGGACGAACACCGGGGAGCTGTTTTTT	CASSLAGTNTGELFF
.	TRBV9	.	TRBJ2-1	TGTGCCAGCAGCGTAGCCCCAGGGCGAGGTGAGCAGTTCTTC	CASSVAPGRGEQFF
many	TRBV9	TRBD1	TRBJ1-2	TGTGCCAGCAGCGCCGGTGCGAAGATGACAGGGCATCTATCTGGCTACACCTTC	CASSAGAKMTGHLSGYTF
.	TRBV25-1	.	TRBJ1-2	TGTGCCAGCAGTGAATTTGGGCTTAACTATGGCTACACCTTC	CASSEFGLNYGYTF
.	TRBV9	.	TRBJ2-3	TGTGCCAGCAGCGCCCTATCGGGGACAGATACGCAGTATTTT	CASSALSGTDTQYF
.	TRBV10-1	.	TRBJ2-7	TGCGCCAGCAGTGATCTGGGGTACGAGCAGTACTTC	CASSDLGYEQYF
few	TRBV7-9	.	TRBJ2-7	TGTGCCAGCAGCCCGTTAGGCTACGAGCAGTACTTC	CASSPLGYEQYF
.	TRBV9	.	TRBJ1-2	TGTGCCAGCAGCGTAACCGGGACATCGGATGGCTACACCTTC	CASSVTGTSDGYTF
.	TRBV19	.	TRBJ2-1	TGTGCCAGTAGTATAGGGAGTTCCTACAATGAGCAGTTCTTC	CASSIGSSYNEQFF
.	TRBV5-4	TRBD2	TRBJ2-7	TGTGCCAGCAGCTTCGGAGGGACTAGCGGGACGTACGAGCAGTACTTC	CASSFGGTSGTYEQYF
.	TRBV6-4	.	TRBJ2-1	TGTGCCAGCAGTGACAGCTCCTACAATGAGCAGTTCTTC	CASSDSSYNEQFF
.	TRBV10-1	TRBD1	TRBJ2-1	TGCGCCAGCAGCCAGGGGGCCTCCTACAATGAGCAGTTCTTC	CASSQGASYNEQFF
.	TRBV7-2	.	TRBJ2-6	TGTGCCAGCAGCCCGAGGCGGGCTGGGGCCAACGTCCTGACTTTC	CASSPRRAGANVLTF
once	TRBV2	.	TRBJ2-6	TGTGCCAGCAGTCGGCAGGGATACTCTTCGGCCAACGTCCTGACTTTC	CASSRQGYSSANVLTF
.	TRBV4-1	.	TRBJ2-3	TGCGCCAGCAGCCAAGGGGGCAGACCAGCCACAGATACGCAGTATTTT	CASSQGGRPATDTQYF
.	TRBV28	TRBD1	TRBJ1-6	TGTGCCAGCAGTTCCACAGGGGAGAATTCACCCCTCCACTTT	CASSSTGENSPLHF
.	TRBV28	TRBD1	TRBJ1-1	TGTGCCAGCAGCCAACAGGGGATGGTCACTGAAGCTTTCTTT	CASSQQGMVTEAFF
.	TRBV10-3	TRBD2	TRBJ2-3	TGTGCCATCAGAGCCTCTAGCGGGAGGAGGGATACGCAGTATTTT	CAIRASSGRRDTQYF
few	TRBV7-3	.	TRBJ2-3	TGTGCCAGCAGCTTAACCTCCGGAGATACGCAGTATTTT	CASSLTSGDTQYF
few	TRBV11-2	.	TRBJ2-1	TGTGCCAGCAGCTTAGATAACCAGGTCCATGAGCAGTTCTTC	CASSLDNQVHEQFF
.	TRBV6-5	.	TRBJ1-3	TGTGCCAGCAGGCGGGGCCGCGGGGACACCATATATTTT	CASRRGRGDTIYF
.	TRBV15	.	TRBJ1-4	TGTGCCACCAGCGGGGGCTCGGGGACTAATGAAAAACTGTTTTTT	CATSGGSGTNEKLFF
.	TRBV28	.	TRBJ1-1	TGTGCCAGCAGTTTAGCGGACAGCGAAGCTTTCTTT	CASSLADSEAFF
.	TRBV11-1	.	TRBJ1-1	TGTGCCAGCAGCTTATCAGGGTACACTGAAGCTTTCTTT	CASSLSGYTEAFF
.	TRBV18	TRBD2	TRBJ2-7	TGTGCCAGCTCACCACCCGGAGGAGGTGGGACTAGTACCTACGAGCAGTACTTC	CASSPPGGGGTSTYEQYF
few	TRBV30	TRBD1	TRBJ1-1	TGTGCCCGGACAGGGGGCTTAGACACTGAAGCTTTCTTT	CARTGGLDTEAFF
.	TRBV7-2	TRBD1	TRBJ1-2	TGTGCCAGCAGCCCCCTCGGCAGGGGGATCGGCGGCTACACCTTC	CASSPLGRGIGGYTF
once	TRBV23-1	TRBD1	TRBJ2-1	TGCGCCAGCAGTCATACAGACAGGGGGCCCTACAATGAGCAGTTCTTC	CASSHTDRGPYNEQFF
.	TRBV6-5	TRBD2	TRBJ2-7	TGTGCCAGCAGTTACGGGGGACTAGCGGGAGACGAGCAGTACTTC	CASSYGGLAGDEQYF
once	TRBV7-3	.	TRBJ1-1	TGTGCCAGCAGTCTACGAGCTAACACTGAAGCTTTCTTT	CASSLRANTEAFF
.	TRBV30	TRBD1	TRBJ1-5	TGTGCCTGGGGTCCGGGACAGGGTATGAATCAGCCCCAGCATTTT	CAWGPGQGMNQPQHF
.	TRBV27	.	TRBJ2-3	TGTGCCAGCAGTTTATCCTTGGGGAAGAGCACAGATACGCAGTATTTT	CASSLSLGKSTDTQYF
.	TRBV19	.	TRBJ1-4	TGTGCCAGTAGTATTGGAGAGATTAATGAAAAACTGTTTTTT	CASSIGEINEKLFF
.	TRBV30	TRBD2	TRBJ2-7	TGTGCCTGGAGTTTGGGACTAGCGGGGTACGAGCAGTACTTC	CAWSLGLAGYEQYF
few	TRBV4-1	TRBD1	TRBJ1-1	TGCGCCAGCAGCCTCAGCCGGGACAGGGGATTCAACACTGAAGCTTTCTTT	CASSLSRDRGFNTEAFF
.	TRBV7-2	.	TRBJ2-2	TGTGCCAGCAGCTTAGGCAGGGTGGATACCGGGGAGCTGTTTTTT	CASSLGRVDTGELFF
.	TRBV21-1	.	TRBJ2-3	TGTGCCAGCAGCGACCCGACTAGCGGGAAGACAGATACGCAGTATTTT	CASSDPTSGKTDTQYF
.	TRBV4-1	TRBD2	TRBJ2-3	TGCGCCAGCAGCCAACTCGGACTAGCGGGAGGGCCCGGCACAGATACGCAGTATTTT	CASSQLGLAGGPGTDTQYF
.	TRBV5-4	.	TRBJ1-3	TGTGCCAGCAGCTTGAGGGGTACTGGAAACACCATATATTTT	CASSLRGTGNTIYF